This T cell receptor (beta chain) was captured in a study of shared clonotypes between healthy human individuals. Notes on this clone: Antigen specificity is unknown.

The CDR3 runs 16 residues. The germline CDR1 and CDR2 sequences are SGHRS and YFSETQ. Unmatched junction bases numbered 3, after V lost 0 bases and J lost 2 bases. Study results and limitations: Non-shared clonotypes displayed generation probabilities falling below those of clonotypes present in all four donors. Four donors held about 5% of naive CD4 clonotypes in common. The authors expected sequencing depth to affect clonotype sharing among donors.

Repertoires were generated with immunoSEQ multiplex PCR, while TCRdb's copy carries only in-frame clones and drops some. The data contain more than 2 million clones, roughly 96% of them singletons. The specimen was naive CD4+ T cells sorted from blood. Documented subset: CD45RA+ positively selected. The sequence was collected from a man aged 18 to 29 in good health. The chain joins TRBV5-1 to TRBJ1-3; 9 bases align to TRBD1. In DNA, the CDR3 is TGCGCCAGCAGCTTGGGCGGGACAGGGACTGGAAACACCATATATTTT. It is translated as CASSLGGTGTGNTIYF.